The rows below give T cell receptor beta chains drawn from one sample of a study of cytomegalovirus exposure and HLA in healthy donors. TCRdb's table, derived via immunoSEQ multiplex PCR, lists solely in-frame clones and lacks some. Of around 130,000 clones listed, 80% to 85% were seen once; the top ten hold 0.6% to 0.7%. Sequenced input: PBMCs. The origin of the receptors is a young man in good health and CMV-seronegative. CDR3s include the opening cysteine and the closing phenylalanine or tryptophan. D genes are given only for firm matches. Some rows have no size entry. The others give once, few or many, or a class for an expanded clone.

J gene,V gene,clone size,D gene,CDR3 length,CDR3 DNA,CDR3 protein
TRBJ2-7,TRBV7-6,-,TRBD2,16,TGTGCCAGCAGCTCCCGTGATAGCGGGGAACCCTACGAGCAGTACTTC,CASSSRDSGEPYEQYF
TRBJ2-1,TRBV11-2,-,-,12,TGTGCCAGCAGCTTAGTCTCCAATGAGCAGTTCTTC,CASSLVSNEQFF
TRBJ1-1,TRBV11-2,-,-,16,TGTGCCAGCAGCTCCGGACAGATGTTGATGAACACTGAAGCTTTCTTT,CASSSGQMLMNTEAFF
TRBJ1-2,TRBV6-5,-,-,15,TGTGCCAGCAGCAAGAACAGGGCTGGCAACTATGGCTACACCTTC,CASSKNRAGNYGYTF
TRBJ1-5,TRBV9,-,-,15,TGTGCCAGCAGCGTAGGGTGGGCAGGTGATCAGCCCCAGCATTTT,CASSVGWAGDQPQHF
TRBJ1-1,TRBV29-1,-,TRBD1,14,TGCAGCGTTGGGGACACAGGGGATAAAACTGAAGCTTTCTTT,CSVGDTGDKTEAFF
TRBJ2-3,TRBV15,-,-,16,TGTGCCACCAGCCGTCGAGGCGGTACTAGCACAGATACGCAGTATTTT,CATSRRGGTSTDTQYF
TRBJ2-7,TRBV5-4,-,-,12,TGTGCCAGCAGCTTCGATGCGGGCGAGCAGTACTTC,CASSFDAGEQYF
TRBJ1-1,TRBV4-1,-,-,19,TGCGCCAGCAGCCTCCCCGTTGGGGAACGGGACAACATGAACGCTGAAGCTTTCTTT,CASSLPVGERDNMNAEAFF
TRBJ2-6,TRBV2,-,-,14,TGTGCCAGCATGAGGGGGTCTGGGGCCAACGTCCTGACTTTC,CASMRGSGANVLTF
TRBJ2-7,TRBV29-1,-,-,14,TGCAGCGTTGAACTCCCACGGAGCTCCTACGAGCAGTACTTC,CSVELPRSSYEQYF
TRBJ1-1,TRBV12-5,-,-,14,TGTGCTAGTGGGGGCCCACTTATGAACACTGAAGCTTTCTTT,CASGGPLMNTEAFF
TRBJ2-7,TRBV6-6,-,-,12,TGTGCCAGCAGTTACCTAAGCGTCGAGCAGTACTTC,CASSYLSVEQYF
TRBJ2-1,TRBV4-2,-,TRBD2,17,TGTGCCAGCAGCGTAGGACTAGCGGGAAGCTCCTACAATGAGCAGTTCTTC,CASSVGLAGSSYNEQFF
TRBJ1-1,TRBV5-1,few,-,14,TGCGCCAGCAACAGAGCAGAAATGAACACTGAAGCTTTCTTT,CASNRAEMNTEAFF
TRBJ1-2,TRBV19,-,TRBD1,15,TGTGCCAGTAGTACTAAGACAGGGAAGAGCTATGGCTACACCTTC,CASSTKTGKSYGYTF
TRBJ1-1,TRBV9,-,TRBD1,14,TGTGCCAGCAGCGTAGGTCCAGGGGGCCTAGGAGCTTTCTTT,CASSVGPGGLGAFF
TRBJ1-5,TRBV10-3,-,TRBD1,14,TGTGCCATCAGAAGGACAGGGGACAATCAGCCCCAGCATTTT,CAIRRTGDNQPQHF